The 31 T cell receptor beta chains below all came from one sample that was sequenced in a study of Ad26.COV2.S vaccination and SARS-CoV-2 variants. Treatment specified: some 19 received Ad26.COV2.S at low or high dose, single or two shots; 5 received placebo; per-sample allocation not given. Sampling took place 63 days after the first vaccine or placebo injection. The data were produced by immunoSEQ multiplex PCR, yet TCRdb's version contains in-frame clones alone and is incomplete. The sample records about 370,000 clones, 89% being singletons. The material sequenced was peripheral blood, taken in a trial of Ad26.COV2.S vaccine versus placebo. These receptor sequences come from a person between 18 and 65 years old who received the Ad26.COV2.S COVID-19 vaccine or a placebo.

The chain joins TRBV28 to TRBJ2-1, with 8 bases aligning to TRBD2. CDR1 is MDHEN and CDR2 is SYDVKM in the germline V gene. The CDR3 sequence is 17 residues long. V lost 2 bases to trimming and J lost 5 bases; unmatched junction nucleotides: 11. The CDR3: CASSLGFGGRTNNEQFF. The CDR3 nucleotides read TGTGCCAGCAGTTTAGGTTTCGGCGGGAGGACAAACAATGAGCAGTTCTTC.

The V and J genes are TRBV28 and TRBJ2-1; a weak D match, TRBD2 (6 bases). CDR3 length: 14 amino acids. V was pared by 3 bases and J by 6 bases, with 12 bases between. Germline CDR1 MDHEN, CDR2 SYDVKM. The CDR3 protein is CASSFPGLPNEQFF. The CDR3 DNA sequence: TGTGCCAGCAGTTTTCCGGGACTTCCCAATGAGCAGTTCTTC.

The chain carries TRBV7-9 and TRBJ2-1; the match to TRBD2 covers 7 bases. V was clipped by 1 base and J by 4 bases; unmatched bases: 4. The CDR3 loop spans 15 amino acids. Germline CDR1 reads SEHNR; CDR2 reads FQNEAQ (reference sequence). DNA of the CDR3: TGTGCCAGCAGCTTAGACCGGGGGGTTTACAATGAGCAGTTCTTC. Translating gives CASSLDRGVYNEQFF. The full variable domain, with the rest looked up from reference TRBV7-9 and TRBJ2-1, is DTGVSQNPRHKITKRGQNVTFRCDPISEHNRLYWYRQTLGQGPEFLTYFQNEAQLEKSRLLSDRFSAERPKGSFSTLEIQRTEQGDSAMYLCASSLDRGVYNEQFFGPGTRLTVL.

The rearrangement joins TRBV18 to TRBJ1-5, with no clear D. The V end lost 2 bases, the J end lost 3 bases, and 11 bases lay between the germline ends. The CDR3 spans 15 residues. CDR1 is KGHSH, CDR2 LQKENI, per germline. CDR3 amino acids: CASSPIPGSNQPQHF. Written as DNA, the CDR3 is TGTGCCAGCTCACCAATCCCGGGGTCCAATCAGCCCCAGCATTTT.

This clone was picked up a small number of times. This sequence joins TRBV21-1 and TRBJ2-2; no check of the table's D call, TRBD1, against the DNA was made. TRBV21-1 is a pseudogene locus. This CDR3 region has 14 residues. This CDR3 is CASSKETGQQGTFF. The CDR3 nucleotides read TGTGCCAGCAGCAAAGAGACGGGGCAACAGGGTACGTTTTTT.

The rearrangement uses TRBV6-5 and TRBJ2-3; unclear D gene. With 6 bases removed from V and 2 bases from J, the gap between germline ends came to 12 bases. This CDR3 contains 14 residues. Per germline, CDR1 MNHEY and CDR2 SVGAGI. CDR3 in amino acids: CASRPRSDTDTQYF. In DNA, the CDR3 is TGTGCCAGCAGGCCCCGTTCAGACACAGATACGCAGTATTTT.

The rearrangement links TRBV4-3 to TRBJ2-7, with D unresolved. Germline V gives CDR1 LGHNA, CDR2 YSLEER. Trimming cost V 0 bases and J 3 bases, with 9 bases left between them. The CDR3 extends over 14 amino acids. The CDR3, as DNA: TGCGCCAGCAGCCAAGATCGGCAGTTCTACGAGCAGTACTTC. It specifies CASSQDRQFYEQYF.

Here the CDR3 reads CASMVRGKSTEAFF. The CDR3 nucleotides read TGTGCCAGTATGGTAAGGGGGAAATCGACTGAAGCTTTCTTT. This rearrangement joins TRBV19 to TRBJ1-1; a possible D gene is TRBD1 (6 bases). The CDR3 loop spans 14 amino acids. V dropped 7 bases and J dropped 5 bases, with 17 bases sitting between them. Germline lookup yields CDR1 LNHDA and CDR2 SQIVND (reference sequence).

The genes are TRBV27 and TRBJ2-3; perhaps D is TRBD1 or TRBD2 (5 bases each). V lost 5 bases and J lost 3, with 18 bases in between. The CDR3 totals 16 residues. The germline CDR1 and CDR2 sequences are MNHEY and SMNVEV (reference sequence). CDR3 DNA sequence: TGTGCCAGCAGTCCAGGGTGGGGAACGGGGACAGATACGCAGTATTTT. Translation: CASSPGWGTGTDTQYF.

This chain links TRBV7-6 with TRBJ2-2; D is uncertain. Trimming removed 6 bases from V and 7 bases from J, with 9 bases in between. The CDR3 is 12 residues long. CDR1 and CDR2 (germline): SGHVS, FNYEAQ. The CDR3 DNA reads TGTGCCAGCAGACTTCCCATCGGGGAGCTGTTTTTT. Amino acid sequence: CASRLPIGELFF. Full variable domain (missing parts from reference TRBV7-6 and TRBJ2-2): GAGVSQSPRYKVTKRGQDVALRCDPISGHVSLYWYRQALGQGPEFLTYFNYEAQQDKSGLPNDRFSAERPEGSISTLTIQRTEQRDSAMYRCASRLPIGELFFGEGSRLTVL.

V usage is TRBV28 and J usage is TRBJ2-7; possible D gene TRBD1, 6 bases. From germline, CDR1 is MDHEN and CDR2 SYDVKM. The V end was cut by 5 bases, the J end by 0 bases, with 11 bases between. There are 14 residues in the CDR3. In nucleotides, the CDR3 is TGTGCCAGCAGTAGATGGACAGCCTCCTACGAGCAGTACTTC. Encoded protein: CASSRWTASYEQYF.

The rearrangement joins TRBV27 to TRBJ2-2; D perhaps matches TRBD1 (5 bases). Germline CDR1 is MNHEY and CDR2 is SMNVEV (reference sequence). This CDR3 region has 13 residues. Trimming took 5 bases from V and 7 from J, leaving 11 bases between them. CDR3 residues: CASSPAGFGELFF. Here the CDR3 DNA reads TGTGCCAGCAGTCCGGCAGGGTTCGGGGAGCTGTTTTTT.

The V gene is TRBV7-2, the J gene TRBJ2-1, with 7 bases identical to TRBD2. This CDR3 comprises 19 residues. V shed 5 bases, J shed 6 bases, and the junction held 22 bases outside the gene matches. CDR1 is SGHTA, CDR2 FQGNSA, per germline. The CDR3 sequence is CASSLQARGRERVVNEQFF. The CDR3 DNA sequence: TGTGCCAGCAGCCTTCAGGCACGCGGGCGGGAGAGAGTGGTCAATGAGCAGTTCTTC.

The V gene is TRBV14, the J gene TRBJ2-2; D is perhaps TRBD1 (6 bases). V shed 4 bases and J shed 7 bases, with 10 bases lying between them. This CDR3 has 13 amino acids. The germline V gene encodes CDR1 SGHDN and CDR2 FVKESK. CDR3 amino acids: CASSRRGHGELFF. The DNA for the CDR3 is TGTGCCAGCAGCCGCAGGGGACACGGGGAGCTGTTTTTT.

V usage is TRBV10-1 and J usage is TRBJ2-2, with 7 bases identical to TRBD2. Germline V gives CDR1 WNHNN, CDR2 SYGVQD (reference sequence). The CDR3 loop spans 16 amino acids. Losses at the gene ends were 8 bases for V and 3 bases for J; bases not matched to a gene: 12. The CDR3 is CASSPIAGADTGELFF. DNA for the CDR3: TGCGCCAGCTCCCCTATTGCGGGAGCGGACACCGGGGAGCTGTTTTTT.

This clone was counted a single time. The rearrangement joins TRBV7-9 to TRBJ2-7; D possibly matches TRBD1 or TRBD2 (5 bases each). Trimming cost V 6 bases and J 9 bases, with 18 bases left between them. The CDR3 spans 13 residues. Germline V lookup: CDR1 SEHNR, CDR2 FQNEAQ (reference sequence). CDR3 sequence: CASSLTGPSGQYF. Written as DNA, the CDR3 is TGTGCCAGCAGTTTGACGGGACCCTCGGGGCAGTACTTC.

The chain carries TRBV27 and TRBJ1-5, with a tentative D call TRBD1 (5 bases). Between the trimmed V and J ends, which lost 0 bases and 2 bases, there was a span of 8 bases. CDR3 size: 15 residues. The germline V gene has CDR1 MNHEY and CDR2 SMNVEV (reference sequence). CDR3 DNA: TGTGCCAGCAGTTTATCGGGGGTAGGCAATCAGCCCCAGCATTTT. Encoded protein: CASSLSGVGNQPQHF.

This clone has a single count. The chain recombines TRBV14 with TRBJ1-2; D remains ambiguous. Germline-derived CDR1 and CDR2 are SGHDN and FVKESK. V dropped 3 bases and J dropped 6 bases, with 8 bases sitting between them. This CDR3 is 12 amino acids long. The CDR3 nucleotides are TGTGCCAGCAGCCAGTTTGGGGATGGCTACACCTTC. Translation: CASSQFGDGYTF. Variable domain in full (rest from reference TRBV14 and TRBJ1-2): EAGVTQFPSHSVIEKGQTVTLRCDPISGHDNLYWYRRVMGKEIKFLLHFVKESKQDESGMPNNRFLAERTGGTYSTLKVQPAELEDSGVYFCASSQFGDGYTFGSGTRLTVV.

The chain couples TRBV25-1 to TRBJ2-5, with a tentative D call TRBD1 (5 bases). With 6 bases removed from V and 10 bases from J, the gap between germline ends came to 9 bases. Germline CDR1 and CDR2: MGHDK and SYGVNS. This CDR3 has 10 amino acids. The CDR3 DNA reads as TGTGCCAGCAGGCAAGGGGACCAGTACTTC. It translates to CASRQGDQYF.

This sequence joins TRBV5-1 and TRBJ1-2, with 8 nucleotides matching TRBD1. Germline values: CDR1 SGHRS, CDR2 YFSETQ. This CDR3 comprises 13 residues. Losses at the gene ends were 6 bases for V and 8 bases for J; bases not matched to a gene: 9. The DNA for the CDR3 is TGCGCCAGCACAATCGACAGGGGACGAGGCTACACCTTC. Its protein is CASTIDRGRGYTF.

The genes are TRBV28 and TRBJ1-2, with TRBD1 identical over 8 bases. After removal of 2 bases from V and 8 bases from J, the junction contained 1 base not matched to a gene. The CDR3 totals 12 residues. Germline CDR1 reads MDHEN; CDR2 reads SYDVKM. CDR3 protein: CASSLRTGGYTF. DNA for the CDR3: TGTGCCAGCAGTTTAAGGACAGGGGGCTACACCTTC.

The chain links TRBV2 to TRBJ1-4; 10 bases line up with TRBD1. This CDR3 spans 16 amino acids. V shed 7 bases and J 7 bases; nucleotides not matched to a gene: 12. The V gene's germline CDR1 is SNHLY and CDR2 FYNNEI. CDR3 amino acids: CASIRDRGSFGEKLFF. CDR3 DNA sequence: TGTGCCAGCATTAGGGACAGGGGTTCCTTTGGTGAAAAACTGTTTTTT.

V and J are TRBV13 and TRBJ2-2; 9 bases line up with TRBD2. CDR3 length: 19 amino acids. Losses at the gene ends were 0 bases for V and 5 bases for J; bases not matched to a gene: 13. Germline V gives CDR1 PRHDT, CDR2 FYEKMQ (reference sequence). CDR3 residues: CASSLGRASGIVPTGELFF. The CDR3 DNA reads TGTGCCAGCAGCTTAGGCCGAGCTAGCGGGATCGTACCGACCGGGGAGCTGTTTTTT.

The V call is TRBV28, the J call TRBJ1-2; D not resolved. This CDR3 contains 12 residues. CDR1 MDHEN and CDR2 SYDVKM come from the germline V gene. CDR3 sequence (DNA): TGTGCAGCGGGGTTGGACAACTATGGCTACACCTTC. Residues: CAAGLDNYGYTF.

J is TRBJ2-6 and V is TRBV28; TRBD1 aligns across 8 bases. Germline loops: CDR1 MDHEN, CDR2 SYDVKM. Germline trimming cut 6 bases from V and 0 bases from J; bases unmatched to any gene: 10. The CDR3 covers 18 residues. CDR3 region: CASRALTGVFSGANVLTF. The DNA of the CDR3 is TGTGCCAGCAGGGCTCTGACAGGGGTTTTCTCTGGGGCCAACGTCCTGACTTTC.

This clone showed up just once. The chain is built from TRBV28 and TRBJ2-1; D may correspond to TRBD1 or TRBD2 (5 bases each). Germline V gene data show CDR1 as MDHEN and CDR2 as SYDVKM. V lost 6 bases and J lost 7, with 25 bases in between. The CDR3 has 17 residues. The CDR3 DNA sequence: TGTGCCAGCAGCCCATCCCCCGGTCCGGGATACAGGAATGAGCAGTTCTTC. It is translated as CASSPSPGPGYRNEQFF.

V is TRBV6-5 and J is TRBJ2-3; TRBD2 agrees at 9 bases. The CDR3 spans 14 residues. The V segment lost 9 bases and the J segment 2 bases; nucleotides outside the gene matches: 6. Germline CDR1 and CDR2: MNHEY and SVGAGI. CDR3 loop: CASASGVFTDTQYF. The DNA of the CDR3 is TGTGCCAGTGCTAGCGGGGTTTTCACAGATACGCAGTATTTT.

The chain has TRBV6-2 or TRBV6-3 and TRBJ2-5, with D maybe TRBD2 (5 bases). V lost 0 bases and J 2 bases, leaving 7 bases between the germline ends. CDR1 is MNHEY, CDR2 SVGEGT, per germline. The CDR3 loop spans 14 amino acids. The CDR3 DNA reads TGTGCCAGCAGTTACTCAGCGGAACAAGAGACCCAGTACTTC. As protein: CASSYSAEQETQYF.

The rearrangement joins TRBV10-3 to TRBJ1-6, with 9 bases identical to TRBD1. Per germline, CDR1 ENHRY and CDR2 SYGVKD. The CDR3 is made up of 12 amino acids. After removal of 10 bases from V and 12 bases from J, the junction contained 7 bases not matched to a gene. Here the CDR3 reads CATRTGAEPLHF. CDR3 in DNA: TGTGCCACAAGGACAGGGGCGGAACCCCTCCACTTT.

The gene calls are TRBV5-4 and TRBJ1-3, with TRBD1 matching over 7 bases. The CDR3 extends over 16 amino acids. V gave up 2 bases and J gave up 0 bases; unmatched junction bases: 5. From germline, CDR1 is SGHNT and CDR2 YYREEE (reference sequence). The CDR3 nucleotides are TGTGCCAGCAGCTTAGGGACAGCTTTCTCTGGAAACACCATATATTTT. Protein product: CASSLGTAFSGNTIYF.

CDR3 DNA: TGCGCCAGCAGCTTGGGCCTAGCAGGCGCCTACAATGAGCAGTTCTTC. It specifies CASSLGLAGAYNEQFF. This chain links TRBV5-1 with TRBJ2-1; maybe TRBD2 (5 bases). V lost 0 bases and J 2 bases, leaving 12 bases between the germline ends. The CDR3 is 16 amino acids. Germline CDR1 reads SGHRS; CDR2 reads YFSETQ.